The rows below give T cell receptor beta chains drawn from one sample of a study of T cell responses to AZD1222 COVID-19 vaccine. The method was immunoSEQ multiplex PCR; TCRdb's version includes in-frame clones alone and lacks a portion of them. The sample carries about 150,000 clones, more than 90% recorded once. The source material was peripheral blood, sampled on day 0 of AZD1222 vaccination. All receptors come from an adult in good health. The CDR3 runs from the conserved cysteine through the conserved F or W. Fields, in order: J gene, D gene, V gene, clone size, CDR3 protein, CDR3 DNA. The D gene is left open where the match is weak. Clone size is stated in some rows and not others, as once, few, many or a class when expanded.

TRBJ1-5,.,TRBV2,.,CASSDVRGQPQHF,TGTGCCAGCAGTGACGTCCGGGGTCAGCCCCAGCATTTT
TRBJ2-3,.,TRBV7-2,.,CASSLIRSSDTQYF,TGTGCCAGCAGCTTAATCCGAAGCTCAGATACGCAGTATTTT
TRBJ1-2,TRBD1,TRBV27,.,CASSLGGQANGYTF,TGTGCCAGCAGTTTAGGGGGACAGGCGAACGGCTACACCTTC
TRBJ1-5,.,TRBV25-1,.,CASSDSNQPQHF,TGTGCCAGCAGTGATAGCAATCAGCCCCAGCATTTT
TRBJ2-1,.,TRBV7-6,.,CASSLALFGEQFF,TGTGCCAGCAGCTTAGCGCTATTTGGTGAGCAGTTCTTC
TRBJ2-1,.,TRBV9,.,CASSVVGSNEEQFF,TGTGCCAGCAGCGTAGTAGGTTCGAATGAGGAGCAGTTCTTC
TRBJ2-1,.,TRBV12-3/TRBV12-4,.,CASSLGGPYEQFF,TGTGCCAGCAGTCTAGGGGGGCCCTATGAGCAGTTCTTC
TRBJ2-1,.,TRBV5-6,.,CASSLYEFRPTRVNEQFF,TGTGCCAGCAGCTTGTATGAGTTTAGGCCCACCCGAGTCAATGAGCAGTTCTTC
TRBJ1-1,.,TRBV30,.,CAWSVRLEDTEAFF,TGTGCCTGGAGTGTACGTTTGGAGGACACTGAAGCTTTCTTT
TRBJ1-5,.,TRBV7-8,.,CASSTRQNPGNQPQHF,TGTGCCAGCAGCACTAGACAGAACCCAGGCAATCAGCCCCAGCATTTT
TRBJ2-1,TRBD2,TRBV5-1,.,CASSYSGVYNEQFF,TGCGCCAGCAGTTACAGCGGGGTTTACAATGAGCAGTTCTTC
TRBJ1-2,TRBD1,TRBV19,.,CASRQRGTGAGYGYTF,TGTGCCAGTAGACAAAGGGGTACAGGGGCAGGCTATGGCTACACCTTC
TRBJ1-3,TRBD1,TRBV3-1/TRBV3-2,.,CASSLYGQGVPGNTIYF,TGTGCCAGCAGCCTATACGGACAGGGAGTACCTGGAAACACCATATATTTT
TRBJ1-3,.,TRBV19,.,CASSPQGRSGNTIYF,TGTGCCAGTAGTCCCCAGGGAAGGTCTGGAAACACCATATATTTT
TRBJ2-2,TRBD2,TRBV5-1,once,CASSLSQTSGRAAGELFF,TGCGCCAGCAGCCTCTCCCAGACTAGCGGGAGGGCAGCCGGGGAGCTGTTTTTT
TRBJ1-1,.,TRBV12-3/TRBV12-4,few,CASSGRVPYAFF,TGTGCCAGCAGTGGGAGGGTTCCGTACGCTTTCTTT
TRBJ1-4,.,TRBV19,.,CASSGQGFINEKLFF,TGTGCCAGTAGTGGTCAGGGTTTTATTAATGAAAAACTGTTTTTT
TRBJ1-6,.,TRBV4-2,.,CASSQGGVVSYNSPLHF,TGTGCCAGCAGCCAAGGTGGGGTTGTCTCCTATAATTCACCCCTCCACTTT
TRBJ1-2,.,TRBV11-2,.,CASSSPGTSDYGYTF,TGTGCCAGCAGCTCTCCCGGGACCTCTGACTATGGCTACACCTTC
TRBJ2-2,.,TRBV9,.,CASSSASYTGELFF,TGTGCCAGCAGCTCTGCGTCGTACACCGGGGAGCTGTTTTTT
TRBJ2-7,TRBD2,TRBV18,.,CASSAAGTSTYEQYF,TGTGCCAGCTCCGCAGCCGGGACTAGTACGTACGAGCAGTACTTC
TRBJ2-7,TRBD2,TRBV4-1,.,CASSQSGGLGGVHEQYF,TGCGCCAGCAGCCAGAGCGGGGGTCTAGGTGGGGTCCACGAGCAGTACTTC
TRBJ2-1,.,TRBV27,once,CASSFGGPVNEQFF,TGTGCCAGCAGTTTCGGGGGGCCCGTCAATGAGCAGTTCTTC
TRBJ2-6,.,TRBV5-1,.,CASSLVPSGANVLTF,TGCGCCAGCAGCTTGGTCCCTTCTGGGGCCAACGTCCTGACTTTC
TRBJ1-4,.,TRBV16,once,CASSLNYQGYEKLFF,TGTGCCAGCAGCCTCAATTACCAGGGGTACGAAAAACTGTTTTTT
TRBJ1-6,.,TRBV6-5,few,CASSTGRDSPLHF,TGTGCCAGCAGTACAGGGAGGGATTCACCCCTCCACTTT
TRBJ2-3,.,TRBV5-1,.,CASSLKHPSTDTQYF,TGCGCCAGCAGCCTAAAACACCCGAGCACAGATACGCAGTATTTT
TRBJ2-7,.,TRBV5-1,.,CASSLRQDEREQYF,TGCGCCAGCAGCTTGAGACAGGATGAGAGAGAGCAGTACTTC
TRBJ2-3,.,TRBV5-1,.,CASSLGGAPRVDTQYF,TGCGCCAGCAGCTTGGGGGGGGCCCCTAGGGTGGATACGCAGTATTTT
TRBJ1-3,TRBD1,TRBV19,.,CASRGQGRGNTIYF,TGTGCCAGTAGGGGACAGGGAAGGGGAAACACCATATATTTT
TRBJ1-3,.,TRBV5-4,.,CASSPRMGPGNTIYF,TGTGCCAGCAGCCCCCGAATGGGGCCTGGAAACACCATATATTTT
TRBJ1-4,.,TRBV6-6,.,CASSLPSGVNEKLFF,TGTGCCAGCAGTCTCCCCTCAGGGGTTAATGAAAAACTGTTTTTT
TRBJ2-3,.,TRBV2,.,CASSVVTRPVTQYF,TGTGCCAGCAGTGTGGTAACGCGCCCCGTTACGCAGTATTTT
TRBJ2-7,.,TRBV19,.,CASSNRYYEQYF,TGTGCCAGTAGTAACAGATACTACGAGCAGTACTTC
TRBJ2-4,TRBD2,TRBV3-1/TRBV3-2,.,CASSQLAGLSKNIQYF,TGTGCCAGCAGCCAACTAGCGGGGCTCTCAAAAAACATTCAGTACTTC
TRBJ1-4,.,TRBV19,.,CASSISQGSREKLFF,TGTGCCAGTAGTATTTCACAGGGAAGTCGAGAAAAACTGTTTTTT
TRBJ2-3,TRBD2,TRBV27,.,CASRKGTSGGNTQYF,TGTGCCAGCAGGAAGGGAACTAGCGGGGGAAATACGCAGTATTTT
TRBJ1-1,.,TRBV12-3/TRBV12-4,.,CASSLFQLAEAFF,TGTGCCAGCAGTTTATTCCAGCTGGCTGAAGCTTTCTTT
TRBJ2-3,TRBD1,TRBV19,.,CASSPRDRAGDTQYF,TGTGCCAGTAGTCCCCGGGACAGGGCGGGAGATACGCAGTATTTT
TRBJ2-3,.,TRBV10-1,.,CASSITRNTDTQYF,TGCGCCAGCAGTATAACGCGCAATACAGATACGCAGTATTTT
TRBJ1-2,.,TRBV12-3/TRBV12-4,once,CASSLDRAIGYTF,TGTGCCAGCAGTTTAGACAGGGCTATAGGCTACACCTTC
TRBJ2-2,.,TRBV18,.,CASSNRNTGELFF,TGTGCCAGCTCAAACCGGAACACCGGGGAGCTGTTTTTT
TRBJ2-1,.,TRBV7-9,.,CASSFTMGSYNEQFF,TGTGCCAGCAGCTTTACTATGGGCTCCTACAATGAGCAGTTCTTC
TRBJ2-7,.,TRBV7-9,.,CASSLAGHSYEQYF,TGTGCCAGCAGCTTAGCGGGACACTCCTACGAGCAGTACTTC
TRBJ2-1,TRBD1,TRBV19,.,CASSPHRGYNEQFF,TGTGCCAGTAGTCCCCACAGGGGGTACAATGAGCAGTTCTTC
TRBJ2-7,.,TRBV7-9,.,CASSLGEYSEQYF,TGTGCCAGCAGCTTAGGGGAGTATAGCGAGCAGTACTTC
TRBJ2-5,TRBD1,TRBV7-3,.,CASSLSPGGLGETQYF,TGTGCCAGCAGCTTAAGTCCAGGGGGCCTAGGGGAGACCCAGTACTTC
TRBJ1-6,.,TRBV7-9,.,CASSRTQGKSPLHF,TGTGCCAGCAGCCGTACACAGGGTAAGTCACCCCTCCACTTT
TRBJ2-3,.,TRBV7-2,.,CASSLGLTDTQYF,TGTGCCAGCAGCTTGGGACTGACGGATACGCAGTATTTT
TRBJ2-1,.,TRBV4-1,.,CASSQQNYNEQFF,TGCGCCAGCAGCCAGCAGAACTACAATGAGCAGTTCTTC
TRBJ1-5,.,TRBV12-3/TRBV12-4,.,CASSLEGRQPQHF,TGTGCCAGCAGTTTAGAGGGAAGGCAGCCCCAGCATTTT
TRBJ2-3,TRBD2,TRBV30,.,CAWNPAGGGDTQYF,TGTGCCTGGAACCCAGCGGGAGGGGGGGATACGCAGTATTTT